This T cell receptor beta chain was identified in a study of OX40 agonist ivuxolimab in advanced cancers. On the study more broadly: An agonistic human IgG2 monoclonal antibody against OX40 (CD134) was given. Study-level results: CD8+ T cells were the subset that, on average, had more expanded clones than CD4+.

It was autoimmune disease history or systemic immunosuppression that excluded patients. As regards this clone: Its target is not known.

TCRdb's copy holds only in-frame clones and misses some; the assay was immunoSEQ multiplex PCR. There are over 25,000 clones in the sample; about 80% occur only once, and roughly a quarter lies in the top ten. The source of this sequence is an adult with an advanced solid tumor such as melanoma, head and neck, liver or kidney cancer. The specimen was CD4+ or CD8+ T cells sorted from blood, collected in a trial of the OX40 agonist ivuxolimab.

CDR3 sequence reads: CASSHHRTRYKYNEQFF. Written as DNA, the CDR3 is TGCGCCAGCAGCCACCACCGGACTAGATATAAATACAATGAGCAGTTCTTC. The chain combines TRBV4-1 with TRBJ2-1, with TRBD2 matching 7 bases. Germline V gene lookup returns CDR1 MGHRA and CDR2 YSYEKL. This CDR3 contains 17 residues. V gave up 3 bases and J gave up 4 bases; unmatched junction bases: 12.